This T cell receptor beta chain was recovered during a study of shared clonotypes between healthy human individuals (dated by TCRdb to 2020 to 2021). Regarding the study in general: The cohort included three men and two women between 18 and 49 years of age. Per donor, three plates each were used for CD4 naive and CD4 memory, two for CD8 naive, and one for CD8 memory. To estimate repertoire size and how much clonotypes are shared between individuals, the study performed deep sequencing of blood TCR repertoires from a few healthy adults. To increase sequencing depth and limit assay-specific biases, TCR repertoire library preparation and sequencing were carried out by different laboratories using diverse techniques. Between about 0.85 and 9.5 billion PBMCs per donor were obtained by leukapheresis.

In the case of this clone: Its binding antigen is unknown. Qualities for individual bases were not recorded, and no much larger clone is one base off.

General conclusions and limits of the study: Pairwise subsampling led to the expectation that sequencing depth would affect the degree of clonotype sharing among donors. Only blood was sampled, and tissue TCR repertoires likely differ from those in blood. Naive subsets generally had larger estimated clonotype richness than memory subsets did. Incomplete sequencing was indicated by rarefaction of sorted-subset datasets, despite the large sequencing depth. The genetic and exposure-history diversity represented was limited by the small number of donors. Compared with non-shared clonotypes, clonotypes shared by all four sorted-subset donors had higher generation probabilities. About 5% of naive CD4, 3% to 4% of naive CD8, 2.3% of memory CD4, and 0.4% of memory CD8 clonotypes were shared across several donors.

CD8 naive samples consisted of CD45RO-negative cells that were positively selected for CCR7, yielding a CD45RA+CCR7+ population without TemRA cells. Donors were healthy HIV-negative adults with no recently reported acute infections or vaccinations. Only Caucasian adults living in Nashville, Tennessee, USA were represented among the donors. After blood collection by leukapheresis, PBMCs were isolated using Ficoll-Histopaque density gradient centrifugation and then cryopreserved in the vapor phase of liquid nitrogen. Analytical flow cytometry was used to check the purity and quantity of every magnetically sorted T cell population. From each sorted fraction, genomic DNA was isolated and quantified by UV absorbance on a Nanodrop 2000c. Using the deep immunoSEQ assay, TCR CDR3 regions were amplified from genomic DNA by multiplex PCR. Extracted genomic DNA from each cell subset was spread evenly across all wells of several immunoSEQ 96-well plates, with each plate serving as a replicate. Each replicate PCR for sorted subsets received 150 to 250 ng genomic DNA, equal to 30,000 or so T cell genomes. Purified libraries were quantified with a Qubit 3.0 fluorometer, sized on a Bioanalyzer 2100, and re-quantified with the KAPA Library Quantification kit. Every immunoSEQ 96-well plate was sequenced on a separate single-read 150-cycle Illumina NextSeq 550 flow cell. The original methods were these. Because the immunoSEQ output included only junctional sequences and no quality scores, the filtering could not be the same as the filtering used for full-length reads. To assign V/J genes and CDR3, sequences were annotated against IMGT germline references using PyIR, a Python wrapper for IgBLAST v1.9. Reads with weak V/J assignments (E-value above 1e-6), missing CDR3, stop codons, out-of-frame junctions, or ambiguous translated residues were removed. A V3J clonotype was defined by an identical inferred V gene, J gene, and CDR3 amino acid sequence. Percentage overlap between repertoires was calculated by dividing the number of shared unique clonotypes by the size of the smaller repertoire. Repertoire richness was assessed with RTK rarefaction, the Chao1 estimator, and Recon v2.1 estimates of unobserved clonotypes. Generation probabilities for all TCRbeta clonotypes obtained by the gDNA method from a handful of donors were computed using OLGA. Entries here come from immuneACCESS through TCRdb and include only in-frame sequences with V and J called. Some clones fail to appear in such tables; in the studies checked, an unresolved V gene covers under half of the shortfall, and the cause of the remainder is unknown. V and J calls plus clone size are reproduced from that table; the DNA served to infer D and trimming. The sample table contains roughly 600,000 clones; only one count was recorded for 95% to 98% of them. Roughly 0.29% of the sample is held by the ten biggest clonotypes.

V loses 2 bases of germline sequence and J loses 2 bases, and the interval between the two ends is 5 bases. The CDR3 has 13 amino acids, counting the end cysteine and phenylalanine. Of the read, only the CDR3 DNA is kept; its 39 bases are in frame from base 1. From the germline V gene (reference sequence), CDR1 is MNHEY and CDR2 is SMNVEV. The receptor chain draws on TRBV27 and TRBJ2-3; the D segment cannot be called with confidence. Sequencing used naive CD8+ T cells sorted from blood. What this sample's cell subset or site label stands for: CD45RA+CCR7+. The sequence was obtained from a young man in good health. The DNA sequence is given as TGTGCCAGCAGTTTACCCAACACAGATACGCAGTATTTT. Its coded protein is CASSLPNTDTQYF.